These 24 T cell receptor beta chains came from one sample sequenced in a study of blood T cell repertoires in COVID-19. Sequenced by immunoSEQ multiplex PCR; TCRdb stores in-frame clones only, minus some. The sample has 140,000 or so clones; roughly 88% are singletons. Sequenced material: peripheral blood. The source of these receptors is a man between 60 and 75 years old with active or convalescent COVID-19.

V gene TRBV19 combines with J gene TRBJ2-5, with 10 nucleotides matching TRBD1. Germline CDR1 reads LNHDA; CDR2 reads SQIVND (reference sequence). The V gene end was trimmed by 4 bases and the J gene end by 3 bases; junction bases not matched to a gene: 5. This CDR3 contains 15 residues. CDR3 loop: CASSTPGQGKETQYF. The CDR3 DNA reads TGTGCCAGTAGTACCCCGGGACAGGGGAAAGAGACCCAGTACTTC.

This clone was seen a single time. The chain has TRBV7-2 and TRBJ2-5, with TRBD2 matching over 8 bases. The V and J ends lost 3 bases and 5 bases, in that order; junction bases with no gene match: 5. Germline CDR1 is SGHTA and CDR2 is FQGNSA. This CDR3 has 14 residues. DNA of the CDR3: TGTGCCAGCAGCTTCTCGGGAGGGCTGGAGACCCAGTACTTC. This gives the protein CASSFSGGLETQYF. Based on the CDR3 plus reference TRBV7-2 and TRBJ2-5, the full variable domain is GAGVSQSPSNKVTEKGKDVELRCDPISGHTALYWYRQSLGQGLEFLIYFQGNSAPDKSGLPSDRFSAERTGGSVSTLTIQRTQQEDSAVYLCASSFSGGLETQYFGPGTRLLVL.

The V gene is TRBV6-5, the J gene TRBJ1-2; 7 bases agree with TRBD1. CDR1 is MNHEY and CDR2 is SVGAGI in the germline V gene. V was clipped by 2 bases and J by 8 bases; unmatched bases: 5. CDR3 length: 13 amino acids. CDR3 loop: CASSYGTVGGYTF. The CDR3 coding sequence is TGTGCCAGCAGTTACGGGACAGTCGGGGGCTACACCTTC.

The chain employs TRBV4-1 and TRBJ1-2; the D gene is possibly TRBD1 (5 bases). Germline V lookup: CDR1 MGHRA, CDR2 YSYEKL. This CDR3 has 18 amino acids. Trimming shortened V by 5 bases and J by 1 base, and 23 bases separated the two germline ends. DNA of the CDR3: TGCGCCAGCAGCAAGGCAGAGCTAGGAGGGGATCATAACTATGGCTACACCTTC. It specifies CASSKAELGGDHNYGYTF.

This chain uses TRBV27 with TRBJ1-3; D is unclear. V was shortened by 5 bases and J by 5 bases, with 10 bases between the two germline ends. The CDR3 totals 13 residues. Germline V lookup: CDR1 MNHEY, CDR2 SMNVEV (reference sequence). The CDR3 DNA is TGTGCCAGCAGTGATATAACTAGAAACACCATATATTTT. Its protein product is CASSDITRNTIYF.

The V gene is TRBV6-1, the J gene TRBJ2-3; the D gene is possibly TRBD1 (6 bases). CDR1 is MNHNS, CDR2 SASEGT, per germline. The CDR3 runs to 15 residues. V was cut by 0 bases and J by 10 bases, with 17 bases left in between. The CDR3: CASSEALIGAGAQYF. The CDR3 region has the DNA TGTGCCAGCAGTGAAGCGCTAATTGGGGCAGGGGCGCAGTATTTT.

The chain has TRBV27 and TRBJ1-6; D perhaps matches TRBD1 (5 bases). There are 17 residues in the CDR3. Trimming stripped 5 bases from V and 0 bases from J, with 14 bases between. Germline values: CDR1 MNHEY, CDR2 SMNVEV (reference sequence). The CDR3 is CASSPWDSRSYNSPLHF. The CDR3 DNA reads TGTGCCAGCAGTCCATGGGACTCACGCTCCTATAATTCACCCCTCCACTTT.

This clone appeared a single time. The chain is built from TRBV12-5 and TRBJ1-2; TRBD1 might be the D (6 bases). The CDR3 is 17 amino acids. Trimming took off 3 bases at V and 4 bases at J, with 21 bases between the two ends. From germline, CDR1 is LGHNT and CDR2 FRNRAP. The CDR3 bases are TGTGCTAGTGGTTTAGAATGGACAGCCGAATTTGGCTATGGCTACACCTTC. This codes for CASGLEWTAEFGYGYTF. The full variable domain, in which reference TRBV12-5 and TRBJ1-2 provide the parts outside the CDR3, is DARVTQTPRHKVTEMGQEVTMRCQPILGHNTVFWYRQTMMQGLELLAYFRNRAPLDDSGMPKDRFSAEMPDATLATLKIQPSEPRDSAVYFCASGLEWTAEFGYGYTFGSGTRLTVV.

The rearrangement joins TRBV11-2 to TRBJ2-7, with D tentatively TRBD2 (6 bases). The CDR3 sequence is 15 residues long. Germline values: CDR1 SGHAT, CDR2 FQNNGV. V shed 7 bases and J shed 2 bases, with 18 bases lying between them. In DNA, the CDR3 is TGTGCCAGCAAAGATCCCAGCGGGCAAACCTACGAGCAGTACTTC. Residues: CASKDPSGQTYEQYF. Using reference TRBV11-2 and TRBJ2-7 for the parts outside the CDR3, the full variable domain is EAGVAQSPRYKIIEKRQSVAFWCNPISGHATLYWYQQILGQGPKLLIQFQNNGVVDDSQLPKDRFSAERLKGVDSTLKIQPAKLEDSAVYLCASKDPSGQTYEQYFGPGTRLTVT.

This clone has just a few counts. The chain has TRBV5-4 and TRBJ1-1; 9 bases fit TRBD1. J lost 1 base, V lost 4 bases, and 5 bases had no gene match. Germline CDR1 is SGHNT and CDR2 is YYREEE (reference sequence). The CDR3 length is 15 residues. The CDR3, as DNA: TGTGCCAGCAGCCCGGTGGGACAGGGGAACACTGAAGCTTTCTTT. Its protein product is CASSPVGQGNTEAFF.

The chain links TRBV11-3 to TRBJ1-1; tentatively, D is TRBD1 (5 bases). V dropped 5 bases and J dropped 7 bases, with 11 bases sitting between them. This CDR3 region has 12 residues. Germline assignment: CDR1 SGHNT and CDR2 YENEEA. The CDR3 DNA is TGTGCCAGCAGCATAGCAGACAGTGAAGCTTTCTTT. It translates to CASSIADSEAFF.

This clone appeared once. This rearrangement joins TRBV7-2 to TRBJ2-1; 10 positions agree with TRBD2. Germline-derived CDR1 and CDR2 are SGHTA and FQGNSA. J lost 14 bases, V lost 3 bases, and 10 bases had no gene match. The CDR3 extends over 14 amino acids. In nucleotides, the CDR3 is TGTGCCAGCAGCTTTTCAGCGGGAGGGGGTATAGAGTTCTTC. This codes for CASSFSAGGGIEFF.

The CDR3 spells CASTKRDYNEQFF. CDR3 DNA sequence: TGTGCCAGCACGAAACGGGATTACAATGAGCAGTTCTTC. J is TRBJ2-1 and V is TRBV7-8; TRBD2 might be the D (5 bases). There are 13 residues in the CDR3. CDR1 SGHVS and CDR2 FQNEAQ come from the germline V gene. The V and J ends lost 7 bases and 4 bases respectively, with 11 bases between them.

The chain combines TRBV4-3 with TRBJ2-2; 7 bases match TRBD1. The CDR3 consists of 19 residues. Germline values: CDR1 LGHNA, CDR2 YSLEER. J was trimmed by 6 bases and V by 4 bases; bases with no gene match: 20. CDR3 nucleotide sequence: TGCGCCAGCAGCCGAGAGAGACCTGTAGGGGGCGTTTCTTCCGGGGAGCTGTTTTTT. This encodes CASSRERPVGGVSSGELFF.

This chain joins TRBV9 and TRBJ2-5, with TRBD2 matching over 7 bases. CDR3 length equals 15 residues. Unmatched junction bases numbered 4, after V lost 0 bases and J lost 2 bases. The germline V gene has CDR1 SGDLS and CDR2 YYNGEE. This chain's CDR3 is CASSVAGGPQETQYF. The CDR3 DNA sequence: TGTGCCAGCAGCGTAGCGGGGGGACCTCAAGAGACCCAGTACTTC.

Points on this clone: The junction departs from germline at one end; a sequencing error may be responsible. The chain is built from TRBV6-6 and TRBJ1-1; 7 nucleotides align to TRBD1. CDR3 length equals 13 residues. Germline lookup yields CDR1 MNHNY and CDR2 SVGAGI (reference sequence). CDR3 sequence reads: CASTYRGGPEAFF. CDR3 coding DNA: TGTGCCAGCACTTACAGGGGTGGGCCTGAAGCTTTCTTT.

This clone appeared once. The chain combines TRBV5-4 with TRBJ2-1; 8 bases fit TRBD2. CDR3 length equals 17 residues. The V segment lost 4 bases and the J segment 0 bases; nucleotides outside the gene matches: 9. Looked up from germline, CDR1 is SGHNT and CDR2 is YYREEE (reference sequence). CDR3 amino acids: CASSQPTSGISYNEQFF. Here the CDR3 DNA reads TGTGCCAGCAGCCAACCTACTAGCGGCATCTCCTACAATGAGCAGTTCTTC.

In this sample, this clone turned up a few times. The chain is built from TRBV7-6 and TRBJ2-2; tentatively, D is TRBD2 (6 bases). Per the germline V gene, CDR1 is SGHVS and CDR2 is FNYEAQ. V was clipped by 0 bases and J by 4 bases, with 9 bases between them. The CDR3 has 15 residues. The CDR3: CASSLAGGGTGELFF. The DNA for the CDR3 is TGTGCCAGCAGCTTAGCCGGGGGTGGCACCGGGGAGCTGTTTTTT.

This chain links TRBV4-1 with TRBJ2-4; no clear D. This CDR3 comprises 16 residues. V lost 2 bases and J 2 bases, leaving 13 bases between the germline ends. CDR1 and CDR2 (germline): MGHRA, YSYEKL. CDR3 protein: CASSQPVSSTKNIQYF. CDR3 nucleotide sequence: TGCGCCAGCAGCCAACCGGTCTCCTCAACCAAAAACATTCAGTACTTC.

The chain recombines TRBV3-1 (or the pseudogene TRBV3-2) with TRBJ1-1, with D possibly being TRBD1 (6 bases). Germline V CDR1 and CDR2: LGHDT, YNNKEL (reference sequence). Trimming pared 4 bases from V and 4 bases from J, leaving 10 bases between. This CDR3 region has 13 residues. CDR3 nucleotide sequence: TGTGCCAGCAGCCCCGACAGGAGCACTGAAGCTTTCTTT. Residues: CASSPDRSTEAFF.

Only a few counts were recorded for this clone. The chain joins TRBV25-1 to TRBJ1-1; weak D call: TRBD1 (5 bases). The CDR3 is made up of 15 amino acids. V lost 2 bases to trimming and J lost 3 bases, with 13 bases between them. In germline, CDR1 is MGHDK, CDR2 SYGVNS. CDR3: CASSEGPGGDTEAFF. The CDR3 DNA reads TGTGCCAGCAGTGAAGGCCCCGGGGGAGACACTGAAGCTTTCTTT. The full variable domain, rest sourced from reference TRBV25-1 and TRBJ1-1, is EADIYQTPRYLVIGTGKKITLECSQTMGHDKMYWYQQDPGMELHLIHYSYGVNSTEKGDLSSESTVSRIRTEHFPLTLESARPSHTSQYLCASSEGPGGDTEAFFGQGTRLTVV.

The rearrangement joins TRBV7-9 to TRBJ2-1, with a tentative D call TRBD1 (6 bases). The length of the CDR3 is 14 residues. Trimming pared 4 bases from V and 1 base from J, leaving 8 bases between. Germline CDR1 and CDR2: SEHNR and FQNEAQ (reference sequence). The DNA of the CDR3 is TGTGCCAGCAGCTGGCAGGGGTCCTACAATGAGCAGTTCTTC. It encodes CASSWQGSYNEQFF.

The J gene is TRBJ1-4, the V gene TRBV25-1, with D uncertain. Germline V CDR1 and CDR2: MGHDK, SYGVNS. CDR3 size: 13 residues. The V end lost 6 bases, the J end lost 5 bases, and 10 bases lay between the germline ends. CDR3 nucleotide sequence: TGTGCCAGCAGAAGAGGGTGGAATGAAAAACTGTTTTTT. Translation gives CASRRGWNEKLFF.

V usage is TRBV9 and J usage is TRBJ2-5; TRBD2 might be the D (7 bases). Trimming pared 2 bases from V and 1 base from J, leaving 9 bases between. The germline V gene has CDR1 SGDLS and CDR2 YYNGEE. This CDR3 region has 14 residues. Written as DNA, the CDR3 is TGTGCCAGCAGCGTCGGGGGGCCCCAAGAGACCCAGTACTTC. It specifies CASSVGGPQETQYF.